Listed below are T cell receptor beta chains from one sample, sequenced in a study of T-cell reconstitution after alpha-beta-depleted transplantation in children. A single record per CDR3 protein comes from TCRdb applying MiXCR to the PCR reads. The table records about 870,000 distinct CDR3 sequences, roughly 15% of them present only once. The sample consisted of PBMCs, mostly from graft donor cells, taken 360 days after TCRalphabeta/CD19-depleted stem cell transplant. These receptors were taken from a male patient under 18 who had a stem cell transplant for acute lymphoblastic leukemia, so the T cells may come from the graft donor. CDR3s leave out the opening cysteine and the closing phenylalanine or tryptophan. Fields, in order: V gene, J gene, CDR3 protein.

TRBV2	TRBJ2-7	ASSEVIKRQY
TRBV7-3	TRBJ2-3	ASSPSGNRDTDTQY
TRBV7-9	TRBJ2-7	ASSLEGQGDGTYEQY
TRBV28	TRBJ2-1	ASSFVGVASSSYNEQF
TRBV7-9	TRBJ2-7	ASSSGTLNYEQY
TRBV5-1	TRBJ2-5	ASSFAQGWETQY
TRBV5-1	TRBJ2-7	ASSFTGLSYEQY
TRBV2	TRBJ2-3	ASSEAAGGLTDTQY
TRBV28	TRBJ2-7	ASSSPSQRASYEQY
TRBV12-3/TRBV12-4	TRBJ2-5	ASSGRAQETQY